The 5 T cell receptor beta chains below all came from one sample that was sequenced in a study of OX40 agonist ivuxolimab in advanced cancers. TCRdb's table, derived via immunoSEQ multiplex PCR, lists solely in-frame clones and lacks some. Among some 45,000 clones, about nine tenths were seen once, and the ten largest hold around 19%. Specimen: CD4+ or CD8+ T cells sorted from blood, collected in a trial of the OX40 agonist ivuxolimab. These receptors all stem from an adult with an advanced solid tumor such as melanoma, head and neck, liver or kidney cancer.

This clone was seen once. V is TRBV7-9 and J is TRBJ2-3, with unresolved D. This CDR3 contains 18 residues. In germline, CDR1 is SEHNR, CDR2 FQNEAQ (reference sequence). The V and J ends lost 5 bases and 2 bases respectively, with 23 bases between them. DNA of the CDR3: TGTGCCAGCAGCCCCACCCCCTTTGAGGCTATTTACACAGATACGCAGTATTTT. Its translation: CASSPTPFEAIYTDTQYF.

The chain couples TRBV9 to TRBJ2-3, with D perhaps TRBD1 or TRBD2 (6 bases each). Germline CDR1 and CDR2: SGDLS and YYNGEE. The length of the CDR3 is 15 residues. V was cut by 2 bases and J by 0 bases, with 10 bases left in between. The CDR3 reads CASSVWGASTDTQYF. The CDR3 coding sequence is TGTGCCAGCAGCGTCTGGGGGGCCAGCACAGATACGCAGTATTTT.

V and J are TRBV21-1 and TRBJ2-2; TRBD1 reflects the table's D call only, with no check against the DNA. TRBV21-1 is a pseudogene. This CDR3 is built from 17 residues. This chain's CDR3 is CASSKVKGQGSPGELFF. The CDR3, as DNA: TGTGCCAGCAGCAAAGTGAAGGGACAGGGGTCCCCCGGGGAGCTGTTTTTT.

This clone appeared once. The chain couples TRBV2 to TRBJ1-5; no clear D gene. CDR1 SNHLY and CDR2 FYNNEI come from the germline V gene. Trimming shortened V by 7 bases and J by 0 bases, and 13 bases separated the two germline ends. The CDR3 is 15 residues long. CDR3 sequence reads: CASKGLAYSNQPQHF. DNA of the CDR3: TGTGCCAGCAAAGGCCTCGCCTATAGCAATCAGCCCCAGCATTTT.

The J gene is TRBJ2-2, the V gene TRBV5-1, with 10 bases matching TRBD1. CDR3 length: 17 amino acids. V trimming: 0 bases; J trimming: 2 bases; junction bases outside the gene matches: 4. Germline values: CDR1 SGHRS, CDR2 YFSETQ. CDR3 coding DNA: TGCGCCAGCAGCTTGGGCGTGACAGGGGGCAACACCGGGGAGCTGTTTTTT. This sequence encodes CASSLGVTGGNTGELFF.